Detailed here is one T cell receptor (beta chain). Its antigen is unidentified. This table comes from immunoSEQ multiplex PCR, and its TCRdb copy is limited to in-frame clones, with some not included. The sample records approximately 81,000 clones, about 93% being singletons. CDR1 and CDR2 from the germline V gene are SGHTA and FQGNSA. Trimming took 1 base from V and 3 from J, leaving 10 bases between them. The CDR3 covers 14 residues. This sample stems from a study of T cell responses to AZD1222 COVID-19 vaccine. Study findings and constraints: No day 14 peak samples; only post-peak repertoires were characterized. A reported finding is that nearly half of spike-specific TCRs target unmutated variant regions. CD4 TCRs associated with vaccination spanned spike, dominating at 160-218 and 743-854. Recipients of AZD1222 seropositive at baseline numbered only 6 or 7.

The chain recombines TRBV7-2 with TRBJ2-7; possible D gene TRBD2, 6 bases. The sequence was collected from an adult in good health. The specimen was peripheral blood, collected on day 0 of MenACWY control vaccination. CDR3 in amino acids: CASSLGRDHYEQYF. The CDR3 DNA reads TGTGCCAGCAGCTTAGGGCGGGACCACTACGAGCAGTACTTC.